Detailed here is one TCR beta chain. The specificity of this receptor is unknown. Qualities for individual bases were not recorded, and no much larger clone is one base off. V is trimmed back by 10 bases and J by 4 bases, and the junction contains 17 bases that no gene match accounts for. The CDR3 numbers 16 residues from cysteine through phenylalanine. Of all the DNA, just the CDR3 is kept, 48 bases in frame from base 1. In the germline V gene, CDR1 corresponds to MNHNS and CDR2 to SASEGT. This specimen comes from a study of tumor-infiltrating lymphocytes in primary liver carcinoma (TCRdb year 2017). General notes on the study: Roughly five patients with histopathologically diagnosed primary liver carcinoma underwent surgical resection in China between late 2015 and March 2016. The study combined TCRbeta repertoire sequencing, expression microarrays and whole-exome sequencing across five regions of each liver tumor, with adjacent normal tissue and blood. Repertoires from technical replicates were highly reproducible, with mean shared-clone rates roughly 0.87 and correlation coefficients above 0.95. The tumors of the five patients were staged as T1-T3 N0M0, with maximum diameters ranging from roughly 4.2 to 10 cm. The five patients, three men and two women aged 30 to 69 years, had hepatocellular carcinoma (four) or combined HCC and intrahepatic cholangiocarcinoma (one). Roughly 3.5 to 8 million productive TCRbeta reads were obtained per sample, and no significant difference in read depth was found between tissue types. TCRbeta repertoire sequencing covered 35 specimens from 5 patients: around 25 tumor regions, 5 adjacent noncancerous liver tissues and 5 peripheral blood samples. General study outcomes and caveats: Compared with blood, tumors had a significantly larger share of the repertoire taken up by the top 250 clones (p = 0.039). Repertoire overlap was found to be higher between tumor regions (mean roughly 36%) than between tumor-adjacent (roughly 17%) or tumor-blood (about 14%) pairs, consistent with antigen-driven expansion. With just 4 or 5 patients in the study, the authors point out that the findings should be validated in a larger study. Comparison of CD4+ and CD8+ T cell repertoires was precluded by the use of bulk unsorted samples. Only the TCR beta chain was sequenced, so true repertoire diversity is likely underestimated because unpaired alpha chains were not captured.

TCRbeta-specific cDNA was reverse-transcribed from about 0.45 ug total RNA using a constant-region primer and ProtoScript II reverse transcriptase. TCRbeta libraries were built with three nested multiplex PCR rounds, a slightly modified ARM-PCR procedure. Multiplex TRBV1-TRBV30 forward primers and a Cbeta reverse primer were used in the first two PCR rounds, each of which was run for approximately 9 cycles. Sample barcodes and Illumina adapters were added in a final 25-cycle PCR with Deep VentR polymerase. Amplicons of 200-500 bp were gel-purified with a QIAquick gel extraction kit before sequencing. An Illumina HiSeq 2500 was used to sequence the TCRbeta amplicons, generating 250-bp paired-end reads. As for the original processing: Quality trimming of reads was performed with Trimmomatic v0.33, and paired reads were merged with FLASH v1.2.11 so that full CDR3 sequences could be recovered. V, D and J germline segments were assigned to the rearranged TCRbeta sequences by MiGEC v1.2.1b. Clonotype statistics, along with Shannon-Wiener diversity indices, were calculated using VDJtools v1.0.0. To reduce sampling bias, subsequent analyses other than the diversity analysis used only the 250 most abundant clonotypes in each sample. TCRdb reran the public reads through fastp at Q25 and MiXCR, keeping productive beta chains. For every CDR3 protein sequence, its rows merge into one entry that carries the most common genes and DNA. In this record, the V and J calls reflect TCRdb's handling and not the investigators' own analysis. Recorded for this sample are approximately 340,000 distinct CDR3 sequences; 65% of them occurred a single time. Roughly 6% of the sample rests with the top ten.

TRIzol reagent was used to extract blood RNA from unsorted whole blood, while the DNeasy Blood & Tissue kit provided the germline DNA. At the time of sampling, the patients had chronic HBV infection and had not received any treatment. Before surgery, roughly 4.2 milliliters of peripheral blood were drawn into K2EDTA tubes. Specimen: peripheral blood. This receptor was obtained from a man aged 40-55 years with primary liver carcinoma and hepatitis B virus infection. Recombination linked TRBV6-1 to TRBJ1-1; TRBD1 agrees with 8 junctional bases. The CDR3 region has the sequence CATLFRHRGCITEAFF. The DNA sequence is given as TGTGCCACCCTATTCCGGCACAGGGGGTGTATCACTGAAGCTTTCTTT.